The next 30 T cell receptor beta chains were all read from a single sample in a study of OX40 agonist ivuxolimab in advanced cancers. Data came from immunoSEQ multiplex PCR; TCRdb stores just in-frame clones and leaves some out. The data hold about 59,000 clones, with about 90% observed a single time. This material consisted of CD4+ or CD8+ T cells sorted from blood, taken in a trial of the OX40 agonist ivuxolimab. These TCRs come from an adult with an advanced solid tumor such as melanoma, head and neck, liver or kidney cancer.

The CDR3 reads CAWTADSYNEQFF. The CDR3 DNA sequence: TGTGCCTGGACAGCAGACTCCTACAATGAGCAGTTCTTC. This chain uses TRBV30 with TRBJ2-1; D unresolved. Deletions cut 4 bases from V and 0 bases from J, with 7 bases between. The CDR3 contains 13 residues. Germline CDR1 reads GTSNPN; CDR2 reads SVGIG (reference sequence). Filled out from reference TRBV30 and TRBJ2-1, the complete variable domain reads SQTIHQWPATLVQPVGSPLSLECTVEGTSNPNLYWYRQAAGRGLQLLFYSVGIGQISSEVPQNLSASRPQDRQFILSSKKLLLSDSGFYLCAWTADSYNEQFFGPGTRLTVL.

The chain links TRBV30 to TRBJ2-1; D is ambiguous. The V gene lost 5 bases and the J gene lost 7 bases, with 9 bases spanning the gap. Germline CDR1 and CDR2: GTSNPN and SVGIG (reference sequence). The CDR3 runs to 11 residues. The CDR3 region is CAWDLGNEQFF. The CDR3 region has the DNA TGTGCCTGGGATCTAGGAAATGAGCAGTTCTTC.

The chain links TRBV19 to TRBJ1-2; D remains unclear. Between the trimmed V and J ends, which lost 7 bases and 2 bases, there was a span of 17 bases. The CDR3 extends over 15 amino acids. The germline gives CDR1 LNHDA, CDR2 SQIVND (reference sequence). CDR3 in DNA: TGTGCCAGTATAAAGGCGGCACAGATGAACTATGGCTACACCTTC. Translated: CASIKAAQMNYGYTF.

J is TRBJ2-3 and V is TRBV27, with D perhaps assigned TRBD1 or TRBD2 (5 bases each). The CDR3 loop spans 15 amino acids. In germline, CDR1 is MNHEY, CDR2 SMNVEV (reference sequence). With 1 base removed from V and 0 bases from J, the gap between germline ends came to 8 bases. The CDR3 DNA reads as TGTGCCAGCAGTTTATGGGGGACGAGCACAGATACGCAGTATTTT. Its translation is CASSLWGTSTDTQYF.

The chain combines TRBV9 with TRBJ2-1, with D unresolved. This CDR3 comprises 12 residues. Trimming pared 3 bases from V and 10 bases from J, leaving 11 bases between. Germline CDR1 SGDLS, CDR2 YYNGEE. Here the CDR3 reads CASSAPKGEQFF. The CDR3 DNA sequence: TGTGCCAGCAGCGCCCCCAAAGGGGAGCAGTTCTTC.

This chain joins TRBV12-1 and TRBJ2-1; the listed D gene, TRBD2, was not tested against the DNA. TRBV12-1 corresponds to a pseudogene. This CDR3 is 17 amino acids long. The CDR3 region is CASPTSEGLAGVNEQFF. In DNA form, the CDR3 reads TGTGCCAGCCCAACCAGCGAGGGGCTAGCGGGAGTGAATGAGCAGTTCTTC.

This chain joins TRBV11-3 and TRBJ1-2; D possibly corresponds to TRBD1 (5 bases). Trimming shortened V by 7 bases and J by 7 bases, and 22 bases separated the two germline ends. Germline lookup yields CDR1 SGHNT and CDR2 YENEEA. This CDR3 is 15 amino acids long. CDR3 loop: CASIYQTRGVCGYTF. The CDR3 nucleotides are TGTGCCAGCATCTACCAGACACGGGGGGTCTGTGGCTACACCTTC.

CDR3 sequence (DNA): TGTGCCAGCAGAGGAACAGGGGTTGGCTACACCTTC. Its protein is CASRGTGVGYTF. The genes are TRBV9 and TRBJ1-2, with 7 bases aligning to TRBD1. Germline V gives CDR1 SGDLS, CDR2 YYNGEE. Trimming at V came to 5 bases and at J to 7 bases, leaving 5 bases not matched to a gene. CDR3 length: 12 residues.

The chain couples TRBV12-5 to TRBJ2-2, with D perhaps matching TRBD2 (6 bases). The CDR3 is 15 residues long. Germline V gene sequence: CDR1 LGHNT, CDR2 FRNRAP. Trimming removed 4 bases from V and 0 bases from J, with 9 bases in between. The CDR3 nucleotides are TGTGCTAGTGGTTGGAGCGGGTCGAACACCGGGGAGCTGTTTTTT. Its translation: CASGWSGSNTGELFF.

The chain is built from TRBV28 and TRBJ2-7, with 8 bases identical to TRBD2. Germline lookup yields CDR1 MDHEN and CDR2 SYDVKM. The CDR3 runs 13 residues. Losses at the gene ends were 2 bases for V and 3 bases for J; bases not matched to a gene: 0. The CDR3 DNA reads as TGTGCCAGCAGTTTAGCGGGAGGCTACGAGCAGTACGTC. Residues: CASSLAGGYEQYV.

This chain connects TRBV5-6 to TRBJ2-7; D gene uncertain. The CDR3 contains 13 residues. V was shortened by 1 base and J by 0 bases, with 5 bases between the two germline ends. Looked up from germline, CDR1 is SGHDT and CDR2 is YYEEEE. In DNA form, the CDR3 reads TGTGCCAGCAGCTTGTACGTCTCCTACGAGCAGTACTTC. Its translation is CASSLYVSYEQYF.

This chain joins TRBV10-3 and TRBJ2-1, with TRBD2 matching over 8 bases. The CDR3 consists of 15 residues. V lost 6 bases, J lost 0 bases, and 4 bases stayed unmatched. CDR1 is ENHRY, CDR2 SYGVKD, per germline. CDR3 region: CAIRPGTSSYNEQFF. For the CDR3, the DNA is TGTGCCATCAGGCCCGGGACTAGCTCCTACAATGAGCAGTTCTTC.

The rearrangement links TRBV19 to TRBJ1-5; a weak D match, TRBD1 (5 bases). CDR1 and CDR2 from the germline V gene are LNHDA and SQIVND (reference sequence). CDR3 length: 12 amino acids. V dropped 10 bases and J dropped 5 bases, with 12 bases sitting between them. The CDR3 DNA reads as TGTGCCACCACAGGTATAGATCAGCCCCAGCATTTT. Translation: CATTGIDQPQHF.

The V and J genes are TRBV28 and TRBJ2-4; no reliable D call. The germline CDR1 and CDR2 sequences are MDHEN and SYDVKM. This CDR3 region has 11 residues. Trimming pared 3 bases from V and 6 bases from J, leaving 3 bases between. CDR3: CASSFRNIQYF. The CDR3 DNA follows: TGTGCCAGCAGTTTCCGAAACATTCAGTACTTC. Full variable domain (rest looked up from reference TRBV28 and TRBJ2-4): DVKVTQSSRYLVKRTGEKVFLECVQDMDHENMFWYRQDPGLGLRLIYFSYDVKMKEKGDIPEGYSVSREKKERFSLILESASTNQTSMYLCASSFRNIQYFGAGTRLSVL.

This chain connects TRBV27 to TRBJ2-1; D ambiguous. Trimming shortened V by 4 bases and J by 7 bases, and 14 bases separated the two germline ends. In germline, CDR1 is MNHEY, CDR2 SMNVEV (reference sequence). CDR3 length: 14 amino acids. CDR3 bases: TGTGCCAGCAGTTCCTTGGACCCGGGTAATGAGCAGTTCTTC. Translated: CASSSLDPGNEQFF.

The rearrangement joins TRBV5-4 to TRBJ2-7; no definite D call. This CDR3 has 11 amino acids. Germline values: CDR1 SGHNT, CDR2 YYREEE (reference sequence). The V and J ends lost 5 bases and 7 bases respectively, with 10 bases between them. The CDR3, as DNA: TGTGCCAGCAGTTCGGGTTGGGAGCAGTACTTC. Translating it yields CASSSGWEQYF.

The rearrangement joins TRBV19 to TRBJ2-4, with 8 bases identical to TRBD1. The V gene end was trimmed by 6 bases and the J gene end by 6 bases; junction bases not matched to a gene: 7. Germline V CDR1 and CDR2: LNHDA, SQIVND (reference sequence). The CDR3 spans 14 residues. CDR3 residues: CASRPLQGANIQYF. CDR3 bases: TGTGCCAGTAGGCCGTTGCAGGGGGCAAACATTCAGTACTTC.

The chain is built from TRBV18 and TRBJ2-1; D is possibly TRBD2 (6 bases). Germline CDR1 reads KGHSH; CDR2 reads LQKENI. V lost 2 bases and J 1 base, leaving 15 bases between the germline ends. CDR3 length equals 17 residues. CDR3 sequence: CASSPSSGYQSYNEQFF. CDR3 coding DNA: TGTGCCAGCTCACCATCAAGCGGGTATCAGTCCTACAATGAGCAGTTCTTC.

The chain employs TRBV7-6 and TRBJ2-5; a possible D gene is TRBD1 (5 bases). The CDR3 sequence is 13 residues long. V shed 2 bases and J shed 4 bases, with 8 bases lying between them. Germline lookup yields CDR1 SGHVS and CDR2 FNYEAQ. The CDR3 protein is CASSLFRGETQYF. The CDR3 nucleotides read TGTGCCAGCAGCTTATTTAGGGGAGAGACCCAGTACTTC. The full variable domain, in which reference TRBV7-6 and TRBJ2-5 provide the parts outside the CDR3, is GAGVSQSPRYKVTKRGQDVALRCDPISGHVSLYWYRQALGQGPEFLTYFNYEAQQDKSGLPNDRFSAERPEGSISTLTIQRTEQRDSAMYRCASSLFRGETQYFGPGTRLLVL.

The J gene is TRBJ1-2, the V gene TRBV28; D call uncertain. Germline V gene sequence: CDR1 MDHEN, CDR2 SYDVKM. The V end lost 7 bases, the J end lost 5 bases, and 11 bases lay between the germline ends. This CDR3 has 12 residues. CDR3 nucleotides: TGTGCCAGCAACCCGTCGGGATATGGCTACACCTTC. Translation: CASNPSGYGYTF.

This clone was observed a handful of times. V and J are TRBV30 and TRBJ2-1, with D possibly TRBD2 on 6 matching bases. CDR1 and CDR2 from the germline V gene are GTSNPN and SVGIG (reference sequence). The CDR3 totals 15 residues. The ends were cut back, 1 base at V and 8 bases at J, with 18 bases in the middle. This chain's CDR3 is CAWSGLDFGRDEQFF. In DNA, the CDR3 is TGTGCCTGGAGTGGACTAGATTTCGGGCGGGATGAGCAGTTCTTC.

This chain uses TRBV30 with TRBJ2-1; D may be TRBD1 (5 bases). With 0 bases removed from V and 5 bases from J, the gap between germline ends came to 8 bases. In germline, CDR1 is GTSNPN, CDR2 SVGIG (reference sequence). This CDR3 comprises 13 residues. CDR3 residues: CAWSVQQDNEQFF. CDR3 sequence (DNA): TGTGCCTGGAGTGTACAACAGGACAATGAGCAGTTCTTC. Complete variable domain (other parts from reference TRBV30 and TRBJ2-1): SQTIHQWPATLVQPVGSPLSLECTVEGTSNPNLYWYRQAAGRGLQLLFYSVGIGQISSEVPQNLSASRPQDRQFILSSKKLLLSDSGFYLCAWSVQQDNEQFFGPGTRLTVL.

The CDR3 nucleotides read TGTGCCAGCAGCGCTACCGGGACAAACTATGGCTACACCTTC. Its protein is CASSATGTNYGYTF. The V gene is TRBV9, the J gene TRBJ1-2; possibly TRBD1 for D (6 bases). The CDR3 covers 14 residues. V lost 3 bases and J lost 2, with 11 bases in between. Germline loops: CDR1 SGDLS, CDR2 YYNGEE.

The chain links TRBV27 to TRBJ1-2; D is possibly TRBD1 (5 bases). CDR1 is MNHEY, CDR2 SMNVEV, per germline (reference sequence). V lost 2 bases, J lost 4 bases, and 11 bases lay in between. This CDR3 contains 14 residues. The CDR3 spells CASSLAGRSYGYTF. CDR3 DNA sequence: TGTGCCAGCAGTTTAGCGGGACGGAGCTATGGCTACACCTTC.

The J gene is TRBJ2-7, the V gene TRBV13; D not resolved. Germline loops: CDR1 PRHDT, CDR2 FYEKMQ (reference sequence). This CDR3 has 12 amino acids. V dropped 4 bases and J dropped 0 bases, with 4 bases sitting between them. Written as DNA, the CDR3 is TGTGCCAGCAGCTCTAGCTCCTACGAGCAGTACTTC. Protein product: CASSSSSYEQYF.

This clone has more than one count but fewer than ten. The genes are TRBV19 and TRBJ1-5, with TRBD1 matching 9 bases. Germline V gives CDR1 LNHDA, CDR2 SQIVND (reference sequence). The CDR3 is made up of 15 amino acids. After removal of 7 bases from V and 3 bases from J, the junction contained 7 bases not matched to a gene. The CDR3 DNA is TGTGCCAGTACCATGGGACAGGGTAACAATCAGCCCCAGCATTTT. This gives the protein CASTMGQGNNQPQHF.

The rearrangement links TRBV29-1 to TRBJ2-3; TRBD1 aligns across 9 bases. V was clipped by 7 bases and J by 4 bases; unmatched bases: 6. Germline V CDR1 and CDR2: SQVTM, ANQGSEA. This CDR3 is built from 13 residues. In DNA, the CDR3 is TGCAGCGCGAGGACAGGGGAGGCAGATACGCAGTATTTT. It is translated as CSARTGEADTQYF.

This chain uses TRBV4-3 with TRBJ2-1, with D possibly being TRBD2 (5 bases). The CDR3 extends over 15 amino acids. Germline CDR1 LGHNA, CDR2 YSLEER. V was cut by 4 bases and J by 7 bases, with 17 bases left in between. The chain's CDR3 is CASSRLFFGGNEQFF. The CDR3, as DNA: TGCGCCAGCAGCCGATTATTTTTCGGAGGAAATGAGCAGTTCTTC.

The chain recombines TRBV30 with TRBJ1-5; no reliable D call. Germline V gene lookup returns CDR1 GTSNPN and CDR2 SVGIG (reference sequence). V lost 1 base and J lost 5, with 15 bases in between. This CDR3 spans 15 amino acids. CDR3 loop: CAWSDPHGGDQPQHF. CDR3 nucleotides: TGTGCCTGGAGTGACCCCCACGGTGGTGATCAGCCCCAGCATTTT.

This rearrangement joins TRBV7-9 to TRBJ2-1; 9 nucleotides agree with TRBD2. Trimming cost V 5 bases and J 6 bases; bases outside gene matches: 14. CDR3 length: 17 amino acids. Germline V gene lookup returns CDR1 SEHNR and CDR2 FQNEAQ (reference sequence). The CDR3 sequence is CASSPLKGSGGLNEQFF. Written as DNA, the CDR3 is TGTGCCAGCAGCCCACTTAAGGGTAGCGGGGGTCTCAATGAGCAGTTCTTC.